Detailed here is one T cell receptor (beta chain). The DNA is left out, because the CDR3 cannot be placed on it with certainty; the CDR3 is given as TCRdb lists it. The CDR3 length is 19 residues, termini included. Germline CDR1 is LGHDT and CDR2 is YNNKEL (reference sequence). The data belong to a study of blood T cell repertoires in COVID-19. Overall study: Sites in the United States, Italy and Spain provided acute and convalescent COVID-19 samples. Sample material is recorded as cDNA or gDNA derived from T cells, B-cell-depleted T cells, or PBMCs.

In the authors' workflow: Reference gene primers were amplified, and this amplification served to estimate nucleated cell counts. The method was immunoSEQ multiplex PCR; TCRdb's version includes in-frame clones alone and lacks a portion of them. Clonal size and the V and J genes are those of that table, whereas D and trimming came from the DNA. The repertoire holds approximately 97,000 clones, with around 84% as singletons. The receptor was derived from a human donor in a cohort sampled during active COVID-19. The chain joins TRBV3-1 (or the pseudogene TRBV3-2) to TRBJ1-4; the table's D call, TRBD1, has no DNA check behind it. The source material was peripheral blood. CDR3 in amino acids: CASSSPAQELKGLMKNCFF.